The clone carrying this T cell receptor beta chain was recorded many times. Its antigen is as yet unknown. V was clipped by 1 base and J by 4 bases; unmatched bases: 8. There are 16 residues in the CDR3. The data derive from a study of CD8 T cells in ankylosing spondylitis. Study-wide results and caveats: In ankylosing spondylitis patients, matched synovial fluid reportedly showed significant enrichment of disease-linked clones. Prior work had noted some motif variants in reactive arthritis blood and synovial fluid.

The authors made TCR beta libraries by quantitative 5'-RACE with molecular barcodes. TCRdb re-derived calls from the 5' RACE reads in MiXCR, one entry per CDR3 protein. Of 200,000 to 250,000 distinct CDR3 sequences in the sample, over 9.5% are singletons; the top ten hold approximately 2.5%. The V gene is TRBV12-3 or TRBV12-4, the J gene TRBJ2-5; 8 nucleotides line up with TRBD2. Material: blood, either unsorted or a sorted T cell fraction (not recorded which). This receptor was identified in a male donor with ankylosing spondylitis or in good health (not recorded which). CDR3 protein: CASSLVDWRGAETQYF. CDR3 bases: TGTGCCAGCAGTTTAGTTGATTGGCGGGGGGCAGAGACCCAGTACTTC.